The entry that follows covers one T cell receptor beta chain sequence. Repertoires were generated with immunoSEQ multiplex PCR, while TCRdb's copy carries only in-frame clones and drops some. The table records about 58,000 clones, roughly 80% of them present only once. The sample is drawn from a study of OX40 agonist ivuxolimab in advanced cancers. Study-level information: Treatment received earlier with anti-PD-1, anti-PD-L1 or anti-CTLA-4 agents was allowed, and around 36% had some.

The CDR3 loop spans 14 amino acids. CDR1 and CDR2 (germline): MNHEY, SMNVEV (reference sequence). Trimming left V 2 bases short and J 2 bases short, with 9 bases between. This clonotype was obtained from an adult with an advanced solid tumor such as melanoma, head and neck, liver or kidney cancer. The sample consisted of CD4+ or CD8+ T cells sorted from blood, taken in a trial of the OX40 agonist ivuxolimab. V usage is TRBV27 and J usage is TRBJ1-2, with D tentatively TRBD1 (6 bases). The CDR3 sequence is CASSLGQGNYGYTF. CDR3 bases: TGTGCCAGCAGTTTAGGTCAGGGGAACTATGGCTACACCTTC.